The 3 T cell receptor beta chains presented below share a single source sample, sequenced in a study of cytomegalovirus exposure and HLA in healthy donors. The PCR made use of 60 Vbeta and 13 Jbeta primers. Data came from immunoSEQ multiplex PCR; TCRdb stores just in-frame clones and leaves some out. The table lists over 30,000 clones, around three quarters of them singletons. The sequenced sample was PBMCs. These receptors originate from a male donor in good health and CMV-seronegative.

The V gene is TRBV7-9, the J gene TRBJ1-1, with D tentatively TRBD1 (5 bases). The V end lost 4 bases, the J end lost 4 bases, and 13 bases lay between the germline ends. The germline V gene encodes CDR1 SEHNR and CDR2 FQNEAQ (reference sequence). The CDR3 totals 14 residues. The CDR3 is CASSYRDSATEAFF. As DNA, the CDR3 is TGTGCCAGCAGCTACCGGGACTCGGCCACTGAAGCTTTCTTT.

The sample holds a few counts of this clone. V usage is TRBV5-1 and J usage is TRBJ2-5; 7 bases fit TRBD2. Germline V gene data show CDR1 as SGHRS and CDR2 as YFSETQ. V trimming: 0 bases; J trimming: 2 bases; junction bases outside the gene matches: 4. The CDR3 runs 15 residues. In DNA, the CDR3 is TGCGCCAGCAGCTTGGATCGGGGGGTACAAGAGACCCAGTACTTC. Protein product: CASSLDRGVQETQYF.

The chain joins TRBV15 to TRBJ1-1; a possible D gene is TRBD1 (5 bases). CDR3 size: 13 residues. Germline V lookup: CDR1 LNHNV, CDR2 YYDKDF (reference sequence). Trimming took 4 bases from V and 5 from J, leaving 11 bases between them. The DNA for the CDR3 is TGTGCCACCAGCATCGTTCGGGGGACTGAAGCTTTCTTT. The encoded protein is CATSIVRGTEAFF.